Below, 15 T cell receptor beta chains from the same sample are listed, as sequenced in a study of beta chain features in type 1 diabetes. The isolated RNA, all of it, was reverse transcribed, so expressed TCRB transcripts were what got sequenced. The assay was immunoSEQ multiplex PCR, and TCRdb's table has in-frame clones only and misses some. This table has under 300,000 clones, around 26% appearing once. Sample: central memory CD4+ T cells from blood. The source of these receptors is a man between 25 and 39 years old in good health.

For the CDR3, the DNA is TGTGCCAGCAGTTACAGGGAAGATACGCAGTATTTT. Its protein is CASSYREDTQYF. The V and J genes are TRBV6-5 and TRBJ2-3; D remains unclear. CDR1 is MNHEY, CDR2 SVGAGI, per germline. This CDR3 contains 12 residues. Trimming shortened V by 2 bases and J by 5 bases, and 5 bases separated the two germline ends.

The V gene is TRBV7-6, the J gene TRBJ2-6; D perhaps matches TRBD2 (5 bases). The CDR3 length is 16 residues. Germline lookup yields CDR1 SGHVS and CDR2 FNYEAQ. Trimming stripped 5 bases from V and 2 bases from J, with 13 bases between. In DNA, the CDR3 is TGTGCCAGCAGCCCCGGGAAGGCTCCTGGGGCCAACGTCCTGACTTTC. It translates to CASSPGKAPGANVLTF.

This clone was seen only once. This chain connects TRBV9 to TRBJ2-1; TRBD2 aligns across 8 bases. The CDR3 contains 14 residues. The germline V gene encodes CDR1 SGDLS and CDR2 YYNGEE. V dropped 4 bases and J dropped 6; count of bases not matched to a gene: 6. In DNA form, the CDR3 reads TGTGCCAGCAGCCAAGGAGCGGGGGTCAATGAGCAGTTCTTC. It codes for CASSQGAGVNEQFF.

This clone was seen a few times. This chain joins TRBV19 and TRBJ2-2, with no clear D. V was trimmed by 10 bases and J by 4 bases, leaving 19 bases between them. The CDR3 length is 15 residues. The germline V gene encodes CDR1 LNHDA and CDR2 SQIVND (reference sequence). The CDR3 here is CATRTVGLGTGELFF. CDR3 nucleotides: TGTGCCACCCGCACGGTAGGGTTGGGCACCGGGGAGCTGTTTTTT.

This clone was seen repeatedly, ten times or more. V gene TRBV13 combines with J gene TRBJ2-7, with D unresolved. Trimming pared 5 bases from V and 2 bases from J, leaving 10 bases between. In germline, CDR1 is PRHDT, CDR2 FYEKMQ (reference sequence). The CDR3 runs to 13 residues. In DNA form, the CDR3 reads TGTGCCAGCAGCACACGCGGTCCCTACGAGCAGTACTTC. Encoded protein: CASSTRGPYEQYF. The variable domain in full, with the rest retrieved from reference TRBV13 and TRBJ2-7, is AAGVIQSPRHLIKEKRETATLKCYPIPRHDTVYWYQQGPGQDPQFLISFYEKMQSDKGSIPDRFSAQQFSDYHSELNMSSLELGDSALYFCASSTRGPYEQYFGPGTRLTVT.

This rearrangement joins TRBV5-6 to TRBJ2-1; 9 bases are a match to TRBD1. J was trimmed by 3 bases and V by 2 bases; bases with no gene match: 6. The germline V gene encodes CDR1 SGHDT and CDR2 YYEEEE. The CDR3 runs to 16 residues. The CDR3 sequence is CASSLPGTGIYNEQFF. The CDR3 DNA is TGTGCCAGCAGCTTACCCGGGACAGGGATCTACAATGAGCAGTTCTTC.

This clone was counted only a few times. V and J are TRBV7-9 and TRBJ2-5, with 13 positions matching TRBD2. The length of the CDR3 is 17 residues. J lost 5 bases, V lost 5 bases, and 11 bases had no gene match. CDR1 and CDR2 (germline): SEHNR, FQNEAQ (reference sequence). The CDR3: CASSPRKGLAGMETQYF. Written as DNA, the CDR3 is TGTGCCAGCAGCCCAAGAAAGGGACTAGCGGGGATGGAGACCCAGTACTTC.

This clone was detected only once. The chain combines TRBV19 with TRBJ2-5; TRBD1 aligns across 9 bases. Germline CDR1 LNHDA, CDR2 SQIVND (reference sequence). The V gene end was trimmed by 9 bases and the J gene end by 1 base; junction bases not matched to a gene: 6. This CDR3 region has 14 residues. CDR3 sequence (DNA): TGTGCCAGCCGCCCACAGGGGGCCCAAGAGACCCAGTACTTC. Its translation: CASRPQGAQETQYF.

The chain recombines TRBV30 with TRBJ2-7, with D perhaps TRBD1 or TRBD2 (7 bases each). Germline V lookup: CDR1 GTSNPN, CDR2 SVGIG (reference sequence). This CDR3 contains 13 residues. The V and J ends lost 5 bases and 9 bases respectively, with 20 bases between them. CDR3 protein: CAWHDREGVRQYF. For the CDR3, the DNA is TGTGCCTGGCACGACAGGGAGGGAGTTCGGCAGTACTTC.

This clone has just a few counts. This chain uses TRBV18 with TRBJ2-3, with 10 bases lining up with TRBD1. Germline V CDR1 and CDR2: KGHSH, LQKENI. V lost 6 bases and J lost 5; bases outside the gene matches: 5. The CDR3 contains 14 residues. CDR3 nucleotides: TGTGCCAGCTCCCTCGACAGGGGGCTAGATACGCAGTATTTT. Its translation: CASSLDRGLDTQYF. Using reference TRBV18 and TRBJ2-3 for the parts outside the CDR3, the full variable domain is NAGVMQNPRHLVRRRGQEARLRCSPMKGHSHVYWYRQLPEEGLKFMVYLQKENIIDESGMPKERFSAEFPKEGPSILRIQQVVRGDSAAYFCASSLDRGLDTQYFGPGTRLTVL.

The V gene is TRBV10-3, the J gene TRBJ2-3; maybe TRBD2 (6 bases). The CDR3 contains 14 residues. V dropped 7 bases and J dropped 2 bases, with 13 bases sitting between them. In germline, CDR1 is ENHRY, CDR2 SYGVKD. This CDR3 reads CAITPGLATDTQYF. The DNA of the CDR3 is TGTGCCATCACACCGGGACTCGCCACAGATACGCAGTATTTT.

This clone was observed a few times. The CDR3 DNA sequence: TGTGCCAGCAGCTACGTCAGCACAGATACGCAGTATTTT. This sequence encodes CASSYVSTDTQYF. The chain recombines TRBV4-2 with TRBJ2-3; D is uncertain. V was pared by 5 bases and J by 0 bases, with 6 bases between. This CDR3 region has 13 residues. The germline V gene has CDR1 LGHNA and CDR2 YNFKEQ.

The chain uses TRBV5-1 and TRBJ2-7, with 7 bases lining up with TRBD1. The CDR3 has 14 amino acids. Unmatched junction bases numbered 6, after V lost 4 bases and J lost 2 bases. Germline-derived CDR1 and CDR2 are SGHRS and YFSETQ. The DNA for the CDR3 is TGCGCCAGCAGCACCGGGACAGCAGCCTACGAGCAGTACTTC. This codes for CASSTGTAAYEQYF.

Only a few counts were recorded for this clone. The gene calls are TRBV5-1 and TRBJ2-3; 9 nucleotides match TRBD1. V was pared by 3 bases and J by 1 base, with 0 bases of the junction left unmatched. The CDR3 consists of 14 residues. The germline V gene has CDR1 SGHRS and CDR2 YFSETQ. CDR3 amino acids: CASSWDRGTDTQYF. The CDR3 DNA sequence: TGCGCCAGCAGCTGGGACAGGGGCACAGATACGCAGTATTTT.

The chain joins TRBV5-6 to TRBJ2-3; TRBD2 agrees at 12 bases. Germline V gene data show CDR1 as SGHDT and CDR2 as YYEEEE. The CDR3 covers 15 residues. V lost 0 bases, J lost 4 bases, and 0 bases stayed unmatched. DNA for the CDR3: TGTGCCAGCAGCTTGGCTAGCGGGAGGGCAGATACGCAGTATTTT. This gives the protein CASSLASGRADTQYF.